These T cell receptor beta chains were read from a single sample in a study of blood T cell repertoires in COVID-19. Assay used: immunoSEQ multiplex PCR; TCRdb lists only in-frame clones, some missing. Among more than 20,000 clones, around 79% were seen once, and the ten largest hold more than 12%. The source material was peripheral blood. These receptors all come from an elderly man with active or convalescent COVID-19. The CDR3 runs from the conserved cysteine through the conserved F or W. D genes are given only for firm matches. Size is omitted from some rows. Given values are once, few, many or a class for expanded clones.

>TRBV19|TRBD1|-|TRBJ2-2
TGTGCCAGTTCTACAGGGGGCGCGGCCGGGGAGCTGTTTTTT
CASSTGGAAGELFF
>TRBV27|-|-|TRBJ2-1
TGTGCCAGCAGTTGGGCCCCCCGCTACAATGAGCAGTTCTTC
CASSWAPRYNEQFF
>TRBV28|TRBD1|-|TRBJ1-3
TGTGCCAGCAGCCAAGGGGGCGCGAGTGGAAACACCATATATTTT
CASSQGGASGNTIYF
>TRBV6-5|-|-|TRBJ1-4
TGTGCCAGCAGTTACAAGGTTCGGGGAGAAAAACTGTTTTTT
CASSYKVRGEKLFF
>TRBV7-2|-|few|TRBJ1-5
TGTGCCAGCAGCCTACAGGGACGTCAGCCCCAGCATTTT
CASSLQGRQPQHF
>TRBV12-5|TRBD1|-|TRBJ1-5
TGTGCTAGTGGTTTCAGGGGGCGTGGGAAGCCCCAGCATTTT
CASGFRGRGKPQHF
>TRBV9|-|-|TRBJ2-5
TGTGCCAGCAGCGTCGTGACTAGACAAGAGACCCAGTACTTC
CASSVVTRQETQYF
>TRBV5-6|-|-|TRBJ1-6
TGTGCCAGCAGCTTGGAGCCGCTTTCACCCCTCCACTTT
CASSLEPLSPLHF
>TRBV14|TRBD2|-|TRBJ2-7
TGTGCCAGCTCCCCTAGCGGAATTTACGAGCAGTACTTC
CASSPSGIYEQYF
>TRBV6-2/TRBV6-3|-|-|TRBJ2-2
TGTGCCAGCAGTAGAAATCCGGCGAACACCGGGGAGCTGTTTTTT
CASSRNPANTGELFF
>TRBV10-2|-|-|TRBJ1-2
TGCGCCAGCAGGGAGGACAGTACCAACTATGGCTACACCTTC
CASREDSTNYGYTF
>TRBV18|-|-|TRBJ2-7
TGTGCCAGCTCACCAAGCAGGAACTACGAGCAGTACTTC
CASSPSRNYEQYF
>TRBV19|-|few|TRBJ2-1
TGTGCCAGTACCGGCCGGGACTCCTACAATGAGCAGTTCTTC
CASTGRDSYNEQFF
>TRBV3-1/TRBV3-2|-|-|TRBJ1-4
TGTGCCAGCAGCCCAACACCAACTAATGAAAAACTGTTTTTT
CASSPTPTNEKLFF
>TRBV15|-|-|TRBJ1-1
TGTGCCACCAGCAGAGATTTAGGGACTTACTCTCGTACTGAAGCTTTCTTT
CATSRDLGTYSRTEAFF
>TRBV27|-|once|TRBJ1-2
TGTGCCAGCAGACGATTCCGTCGGTACACCTTC
CASRRFRRYTF
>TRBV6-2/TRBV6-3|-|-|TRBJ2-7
TGTGCCAGCAGTTACGGCGCCAGGGGATACGAGCAGTACTTC
CASSYGARGYEQYF
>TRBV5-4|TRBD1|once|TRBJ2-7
TGTGCCAGCAGCCTCCGGACAGGGGCCCAAGAGCAGTACTTC
CASSLRTGAQEQYF
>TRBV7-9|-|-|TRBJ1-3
TGTGCCGTACCGGTCCGCTCTGGAAACACCATATATTTT
CAVPVRSGNTIYF
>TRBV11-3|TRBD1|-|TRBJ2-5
TGTGCCAGCAGCTTAGGGATACAGGGGGCTCAAGAGACCCAGTACTTC
CASSLGIQGAQETQYF
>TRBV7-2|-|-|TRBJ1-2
TGTGCCAGCAGCCCTACCCCCCTACCCCCTAACTATGGCTACACCTTC
CASSPTPLPPNYGYTF
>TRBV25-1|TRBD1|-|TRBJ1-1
TGTGCCAGCAGTGAGGCTAGGACAGGGATAGTAGGGGGGGCTTTCTTT
CASSEARTGIVGGAFF
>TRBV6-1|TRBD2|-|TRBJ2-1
TGTGCCAGCAGTGAGCGAGGGGGCCCTAGCGGGAGCTCCTACAATGAGCAGTTCTTC
CASSERGGPSGSSYNEQFF
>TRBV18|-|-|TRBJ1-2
TGTGCCAGCTCACCACCGGGGTCAGGGAACTATGGCTACACCTTC
CASSPPGSGNYGYTF
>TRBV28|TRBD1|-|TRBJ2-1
TGTGCCAGCAGTCAAGGGACAGACTCCTACAATGAGCAGTTCTTC
CASSQGTDSYNEQFF
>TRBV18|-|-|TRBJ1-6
TGTGCCAGCCGCGCGGGGGTTATTTCACCCCTCCACTTT
CASRAGVISPLHF
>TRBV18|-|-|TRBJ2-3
TGTGCCAGCTCACCACCGGGCAGGGCAGGCACAGATACGCAGTATTTT
CASSPPGRAGTDTQYF
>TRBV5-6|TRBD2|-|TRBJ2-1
TGTGCCAGCAGCTTGAAGCGACTAGCGACAAACAATGAGCAGTTCTTC
CASSLKRLATNNEQFF
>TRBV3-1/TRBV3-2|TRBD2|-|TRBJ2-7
TGTGCCAGCAGCCAACTGACTAGCGGGAGAGGAGAGCAGTACTTC
CASSQLTSGRGEQYF
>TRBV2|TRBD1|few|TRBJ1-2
TGTGCCAGCAGTGAAGCGGACTTATTGACAGGGGGAAGCTATGGCTACACCTTC
CASSEADLLTGGSYGYTF
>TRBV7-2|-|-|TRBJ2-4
TGTGCCAGCAGCTTAGGACAGAATCTAGCCAAAAACATTCAGTACTTC
CASSLGQNLAKNIQYF
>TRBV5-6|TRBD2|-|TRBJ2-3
TGTGCCAGCAGCTTGGCCAATCTAGCGGGGGATACGCAGTATTTT
CASSLANLAGDTQYF